These T cell receptor beta chains were read from a single sample in a study of T cells and Merkel cell carcinoma outcomes. Here immunoSEQ multiplex PCR was the method, and the copy in TCRdb shows in-frame clones only, minus some. The repertoire holds about 6,500 clones, with about 90% as singletons. Sequenced material: tumor tissue from Merkel cell carcinoma. These receptors were obtained from a human donor with Merkel cell carcinoma. CDR3s include the opening cysteine and the closing phenylalanine or tryptophan. Each record gives: clone size, J gene, V gene, D gene, CDR3 DNA, CDR3 protein. D genes are given only for firm matches. Clone size is given for some rows only: seen once, a few or many times, or a class if the clone is expanded.

clone size: few; J gene: TRBJ2-3; V gene: TRBV6-4; D gene: TRBD2; CDR3 DNA: TGTGCCAGCAGTTTAGCGGGGGGCCCCGATACGCAGTATTTT; CDR3 protein: CASSLAGGPDTQYF
clone size: -; J gene: TRBJ1-6; V gene: TRBV7-9; D gene: -; CDR3 DNA: TGTGCCAGCAGCTTACCGATTTATAATTCACCCCTCCACTTT; CDR3 protein: CASSLPIYNSPLHF
clone size: once; J gene: TRBJ2-2; V gene: TRBV14; D gene: -; CDR3 DNA: TGTGCCAGCAGCCAATGGAGAGGCGGGGAGCTGTTTTTT; CDR3 protein: CASSQWRGGELFF
clone size: -; J gene: TRBJ1-1; V gene: TRBV9; D gene: -; CDR3 DNA: TGTGCCAGCAGCGTAGGTATGGGAAGGAACACTGAAGCTTTCTTT; CDR3 protein: CASSVGMGRNTEAFF
clone size: -; J gene: TRBJ2-3; V gene: TRBV11-2; D gene: TRBD2; CDR3 DNA: TGTGCCAGCAGCCTCCTGATTAGCGGGGGGGCCACAGATACGCAGTATTTT; CDR3 protein: CASSLLISGGATDTQYF
clone size: -; J gene: TRBJ2-1; V gene: TRBV11-1; D gene: TRBD1; CDR3 DNA: TGTGCCAGCAGCTTGGCGGGACAGGGGAGGGACGATGAGCAGTTCTTC; CDR3 protein: CASSLAGQGRDDEQFF
clone size: -; J gene: TRBJ1-1; V gene: TRBV19; D gene: -; CDR3 DNA: TGTGCCAGTACCGACACTACCAAAAAGAGGAACACTGAAGCTTTCTTT; CDR3 protein: CASTDTTKKRNTEAFF
clone size: -; J gene: TRBJ1-1; V gene: TRBV2; D gene: -; CDR3 DNA: TGTGCCAGCAGTGAGGGCAGGAACACTGAAGCTTTCTTT; CDR3 protein: CASSEGRNTEAFF
clone size: -; J gene: TRBJ2-1; V gene: TRBV19; D gene: -; CDR3 DNA: TGTGCCAGTAGTATTTCGGGCCCAACCAATGAGCAGTTCTTC; CDR3 protein: CASSISGPTNEQFF
clone size: -; J gene: TRBJ2-1; V gene: TRBV7-8; D gene: -; CDR3 DNA: TGTGCCAGCAGCTTAATGGGGGGGCCTTACAATGAGCAGTTCTTC; CDR3 protein: CASSLMGGPYNEQFF
clone size: -; J gene: TRBJ1-1; V gene: TRBV9; D gene: -; CDR3 DNA: TGTGCCAGCAAGTATGTCCCCATGGACACTGAAGCTTTCTTT; CDR3 protein: CASKYVPMDTEAFF
clone size: -; J gene: TRBJ1-6; V gene: TRBV19; D gene: TRBD1; CDR3 DNA: TGTGCCAGTAGTACGGGACAGCTTGTTTCACCCCTCCACTTT; CDR3 protein: CASSTGQLVSPLHF
clone size: few; J gene: TRBJ1-1; V gene: TRBV5-1; D gene: -; CDR3 DNA: TGCGCCAGCAGCTTGGACAGCCTGAACACTGAAGCTTTCTTT; CDR3 protein: CASSLDSLNTEAFF
clone size: -; J gene: TRBJ2-3; V gene: TRBV7-2; D gene: -; CDR3 DNA: TGTGCCAGCAGCTTATTCGGCTTGGCGGTCCAAGGTTCAGATACGCAGTATTTT; CDR3 protein: CASSLFGLAVQGSDTQYF
clone size: -; J gene: TRBJ1-1; V gene: TRBV5-4; D gene: -; CDR3 DNA: TGTGCCAGCAGCCCCGGACAGAGGAACACTGAAGCTTTCTTT; CDR3 protein: CASSPGQRNTEAFF
clone size: -; J gene: TRBJ2-1; V gene: TRBV6-6; D gene: TRBD1; CDR3 DNA: TGTGCCAGCAGTCGACAGGGGAATGAGCAGTTCTTC; CDR3 protein: CASSRQGNEQFF
clone size: -; J gene: TRBJ1-1; V gene: TRBV11-2; D gene: -; CDR3 DNA: TGTGCCAGCAGCAAACGCGAAATGAACACTGAAGCTTTCTTT; CDR3 protein: CASSKREMNTEAFF
clone size: -; J gene: TRBJ1-1; V gene: TRBV7-9; D gene: -; CDR3 DNA: TGTGCCAGCAGCTTCAGCGCTGTGGGCACTGAAGCTTTCTTT; CDR3 protein: CASSFSAVGTEAFF
clone size: -; J gene: TRBJ2-1; V gene: TRBV9; D gene: -; CDR3 DNA: TGTGCCAGCAGCGTAGGATGGTCGACCTACAATGAGCAGTTCTTC; CDR3 protein: CASSVGWSTYNEQFF
clone size: -; J gene: TRBJ2-7; V gene: TRBV5-4; D gene: -; CDR3 DNA: TGTGCCAGCAGCTTTGACGGATACGAGCAGTACTTC; CDR3 protein: CASSFDGYEQYF
clone size: -; J gene: TRBJ2-3; V gene: TRBV18; D gene: -; CDR3 DNA: TGTGCCAGCTCACTCCAGGAACTTTTCGATACGCAGTATTTT; CDR3 protein: CASSLQELFDTQYF
clone size: once; J gene: TRBJ2-1; V gene: TRBV5-4; D gene: -; CDR3 DNA: TGTGCCAGCAGCGTACCGGGACGGAGGGGGGGTGGTGAGCAGTTCTTC; CDR3 protein: CASSVPGRRGGGEQFF
clone size: -; J gene: TRBJ1-1; V gene: TRBV11-3; D gene: TRBD1; CDR3 DNA: TGTGCCAGCAGCTCACAGGGGGCCTCTGAAGCTTTCTTT; CDR3 protein: CASSSQGASEAFF
clone size: few; J gene: TRBJ1-2; V gene: TRBV5-1; D gene: -; CDR3 DNA: TGCGCCAGCAGCCTTGAGCGGGGGGGCTATGGCTACACCTTC; CDR3 protein: CASSLERGGYGYTF
clone size: -; J gene: TRBJ2-1; V gene: TRBV5-1; D gene: -; CDR3 DNA: TGCGCCAGCAGCTTGCAGAGCTACAATGAGCAGTTCTTC; CDR3 protein: CASSLQSYNEQFF
clone size: -; J gene: TRBJ1-3; V gene: TRBV19; D gene: -; CDR3 DNA: TGTGCCAGTAGTATCGCGTCCGGAAACACCATATATTTT; CDR3 protein: CASSIASGNTIYF
clone size: few; J gene: TRBJ2-3; V gene: TRBV11-3; D gene: -; CDR3 DNA: TGTGCCAGCAGCGACGTGGGGGATACGCAGTATTTT; CDR3 protein: CASSDVGDTQYF
clone size: few; J gene: TRBJ2-2; V gene: TRBV11-3; D gene: -; CDR3 DNA: TGTGCCAGCAGCTCCCGACTCACCGGGGAGCTGTTTTTT; CDR3 protein: CASSSRLTGELFF
clone size: -; J gene: TRBJ1-6; V gene: TRBV6-6; D gene: TRBD1; CDR3 DNA: TGTGCCAGCAGTAGACAGGGGGCCGATAATTCACCCCTCCACTTT; CDR3 protein: CASSRQGADNSPLHF
clone size: -; J gene: TRBJ1-5; V gene: TRBV6-1; D gene: -; CDR3 DNA: TGTGCCAGCAGTGATGGGGGGGGCCCCTGGACTCAGCCCCAGCATTTT; CDR3 protein: CASSDGGGPWTQPQHF
clone size: -; J gene: TRBJ1-2; V gene: TRBV5-6; D gene: -; CDR3 DNA: TGTGCCAGCAGCTTGGTTGGAGGGGGAAGCGATGGCTACACCTTC; CDR3 protein: CASSLVGGGSDGYTF
clone size: -; J gene: TRBJ2-7; V gene: TRBV6-5; D gene: -; CDR3 DNA: TGTGCCAGCAGTTACGCGGGGGCCGGGGAGCAGTACTTC; CDR3 protein: CASSYAGAGEQYF
clone size: -; J gene: TRBJ2-3; V gene: TRBV6-4; D gene: -; CDR3 DNA: TGTGCCAGCAGTGACTCAGCGGATGCCTATACGCAGTATTTT; CDR3 protein: CASSDSADAYTQYF
clone size: -; J gene: TRBJ2-2; V gene: TRBV11-1; D gene: -; CDR3 DNA: TGTGCCAGCAGCCCCGATGAAGGGGCCGGGGAGCTGTTTTTT; CDR3 protein: CASSPDEGAGELFF
clone size: -; J gene: TRBJ2-2; V gene: TRBV27; D gene: -; CDR3 DNA: TGTGCCAGCAGTTTATCGATCAGTTCACGGGAGCTGTTTTTT; CDR3 protein: CASSLSISSRELFF
clone size: -; J gene: TRBJ2-5; V gene: TRBV7-9; D gene: TRBD2; CDR3 DNA: TGTGCCAGCAGCTCGGGGATCGGGGGGGAGACCCAGTACTTC; CDR3 protein: CASSSGIGGETQYF
clone size: -; J gene: TRBJ2-3; V gene: TRBV5-1; D gene: -; CDR3 DNA: TGCGCCAGCAGCTTCGGGGGTCTGCCCACAGATACGCAGTATTTT; CDR3 protein: CASSFGGLPTDTQYF
clone size: -; J gene: TRBJ2-5; V gene: TRBV5-4; D gene: -; CDR3 DNA: TGTGCCAGCAGCTCTAGGGGGAGGGAGACCCAGTACTTC; CDR3 protein: CASSSRGRETQYF
clone size: once; J gene: TRBJ1-2; V gene: TRBV28; D gene: -; CDR3 DNA: TGTGCCAGCAGCTCCCCGACAAGAGGCTACACCTTC; CDR3 protein: CASSSPTRGYTF
clone size: -; J gene: TRBJ1-5; V gene: TRBV4-1; D gene: TRBD1; CDR3 DNA: TGCGCCAGCAGCCCTACAGGGGGGGGCAATCAGCCCCAGCATTTT; CDR3 protein: CASSPTGGGNQPQHF
clone size: -; J gene: TRBJ2-5; V gene: TRBV10-3; D gene: -; CDR3 DNA: TGTGCCATCAGTGAGGGATTGGAGCTAGCCCAAGAGACCCAGTACTTC; CDR3 protein: CAISEGLELAQETQYF
clone size: -; J gene: TRBJ1-2; V gene: TRBV10-1; D gene: -; CDR3 DNA: TGCGCCAGCAGCCCTGCCGGGGCAGGGAGTGGCTACACCTTC; CDR3 protein: CASSPAGAGSGYTF
clone size: -; J gene: TRBJ2-3; V gene: TRBV7-9; D gene: TRBD2; CDR3 DNA: TGTGCCAGCAGTCCCGGGACTAGCGGGGGAGCCAGCGATACGCAGTATTTT; CDR3 protein: CASSPGTSGGASDTQYF
clone size: -; J gene: TRBJ2-6; V gene: TRBV5-1; D gene: -; CDR3 DNA: TGCGCCAGCAGCCTTCTAGAGACTGGGGCCAACGTCCTGACTTTC; CDR3 protein: CASSLLETGANVLTF
clone size: -; J gene: TRBJ2-1; V gene: TRBV29-1; D gene: -; CDR3 DNA: TGCAGCGTTGCACTAGAGGTCGACAATGAGCAGTTCTTC; CDR3 protein: CSVALEVDNEQFF
clone size: -; J gene: TRBJ1-2; V gene: TRBV5-1; D gene: TRBD1; CDR3 DNA: TGCGCCAGCAGTTTGGGAACCGGGACAGGAGATGGCTACACCTTC; CDR3 protein: CASSLGTGTGDGYTF
clone size: -; J gene: TRBJ2-5; V gene: TRBV5-4; D gene: TRBD2; CDR3 DNA: TGTGCCAGCAGCCGCGCGGGGGGGGTTCAAGAGACCCAGTACTTC; CDR3 protein: CASSRAGGVQETQYF
clone size: -; J gene: TRBJ2-3; V gene: TRBV5-1; D gene: TRBD1; CDR3 DNA: TGCGCCAGCAGCATCGGGACAGGGACAGATACGCAGTATTTT; CDR3 protein: CASSIGTGTDTQYF
clone size: few; J gene: TRBJ2-7; V gene: TRBV13; D gene: TRBD1; CDR3 DNA: TGTGCCAGCAGCCCACGGGACAGGGCGCAAGTCTACGAGCAGTACTTC; CDR3 protein: CASSPRDRAQVYEQYF
clone size: -; J gene: TRBJ1-1; V gene: TRBV30; D gene: -; CDR3 DNA: TGTGCCTGGAGTAGAAAGCCGAACACTGAAGCTTTCTTT; CDR3 protein: CAWSRKPNTEAFF
clone size: -; J gene: TRBJ2-5; V gene: TRBV7-2; D gene: -; CDR3 DNA: TGTGCCAGCAGCGCAAAAGAGACCCAGTACTTC; CDR3 protein: CASSAKETQYF
clone size: -; J gene: TRBJ2-1; V gene: TRBV6-5; D gene: TRBD1; CDR3 DNA: TGTGCCAGCAGCCGCACCACGGGACAGGGTAGTAAGCAGTTCTTC; CDR3 protein: CASSRTTGQGSKQFF
clone size: -; J gene: TRBJ2-1; V gene: TRBV5-5; D gene: TRBD2; CDR3 DNA: TGTGCCAGCAGCTTGAGAGGGAGGGTCTACAATGAGCAGTTCTTC; CDR3 protein: CASSLRGRVYNEQFF
clone size: -; J gene: TRBJ2-5; V gene: TRBV18; D gene: TRBD1; CDR3 DNA: TGTGCCAGCTCATTCCCGGACAGGGGAGATGAGACCCAGTACTTC; CDR3 protein: CASSFPDRGDETQYF
clone size: -; J gene: TRBJ1-4; V gene: TRBV7-3; D gene: TRBD1; CDR3 DNA: TGTGCCAGCAGTAAAACAGGGGGCCCTAATGAAAAACTGTTTTTT; CDR3 protein: CASSKTGGPNEKLFF
clone size: -; J gene: TRBJ2-5; V gene: TRBV5-6; D gene: TRBD2; CDR3 DNA: TGTGCCAGCAGCTTAACTAGCGGCGAGACCCAGTACTTC; CDR3 protein: CASSLTSGETQYF
clone size: -; J gene: TRBJ1-4; V gene: TRBV2; D gene: -; CDR3 DNA: TGTGCCAGCAGGGGGGGGGCTGGGGAAAAACTGTTTTTT; CDR3 protein: CASRGGAGEKLFF
clone size: -; J gene: TRBJ2-1; V gene: TRBV2; D gene: -; CDR3 DNA: TGTGCCAGCAGTTTGGGCCCTTACAATGAGCAGTTCTTC; CDR3 protein: CASSLGPYNEQFF